The text below deals with one T cell receptor (beta chain). Its antigen is not known. In germline, CDR1 is MGHRA, CDR2 YSYEKL. This CDR3 is 13 amino acids long. V was trimmed by 1 base and J by 4 bases, leaving 7 bases between them. Each CDR3 protein gets one entry after TCRdb re-called the reads with MiXCR. The repertoire holds 100,000 to 150,000 distinct CDR3 sequences, with over 25% as singletons. The sample originates from a study of T cell repertoires in cytomegalovirus infection. Across the study: In the study, CMV epitopes included recently identified HLA-C-restricted and well-studied HLA-B-restricted ones. CMV infection and matching HLA type were both indicated by public TCR beta signatures.

Overall study findings and caveats: People with CMV and the relevant HLA were identified by cumulative public TCR beta family frequency. HLA-C-restricted CMV clonotypes gave the most frequent clonotype in two of eight donors.

The origin of this receptor is a human donor in good health (CMV status not recorded). Some clones in this sample may be carry-over from other donors' samples. This sequence joins TRBV4-1 and TRBJ1-1; no reliable D call. The sample here was CD8+ T cells from cultured PBMCs, taken from culture after CMV antigen stimulation. This CDR3 is CASSQGEGTEAFF. CDR3 DNA: TGCGCCAGCAGCCAAGGTGAAGGCACTGAAGCTTTCTTT.